The 26 T cell receptor beta chains listed next were all sequenced from one sample in a study of CD8+ T cells in alopecia areata. Sequencing relied on a cDNA template that was reverse transcribed from extracted RNA. The data were produced by immunoSEQ multiplex PCR, yet TCRdb's version contains in-frame clones alone and is incomplete. The table shows 130,000 or so clones, with more than 40% occurring only once. Sample: CD8+ T cells sorted from blood, taken at week 0. All receptors derive from a human donor with alopecia areata.

The V gene is TRBV4-2, the J gene TRBJ2-7; D perhaps matches TRBD2 (6 bases). Germline-derived CDR1 and CDR2 are LGHNA and YNFKEQ. V gave up 5 bases and J gave up 3 bases, with 11 bases separating them. This CDR3 is built from 13 residues. CDR3 loop: CASSSREDYEQYF. The CDR3 nucleotides are TGTGCCAGCAGCAGCAGGGAGGACTACGAGCAGTACTTC.

This chain joins TRBV9 and TRBJ2-7; tentative D call: TRBD2 (6 bases). This CDR3 has 12 amino acids. V gave up 3 bases and J gave up 3 bases, with 7 bases separating them. The germline gives CDR1 SGDLS, CDR2 YYNGEE. CDR3 sequence (DNA): TGTGCCAGCAGCGACGGGAGCTACGAGCAGTACTTC. It codes for CASSDGSYEQYF.

This clone was seen only a few times. The chain uses TRBV30 and TRBJ1-1, with D perhaps matching TRBD1 (6 bases). Germline-derived CDR1 and CDR2 are GTSNPN and SVGIG (reference sequence). V lost 4 bases and J 8 bases, leaving 11 bases between the germline ends. The CDR3 has 11 amino acids. The CDR3 DNA is TGTGCCTGGATGAGGGGGACAGAAGCTTTCTTT. This translates into CAWMRGTEAFF.

A single count supports this clone. This rearrangement joins TRBV15 to TRBJ2-7; the D gene is possibly TRBD2 (6 bases). Germline CDR1 reads LNHNV; CDR2 reads YYDKDF (reference sequence). V was pared by 5 bases and J by 0 bases, with 14 bases between. The CDR3 covers 15 residues. In DNA, the CDR3 is TGTGCCACCAGCTCCCTCCGGGGGTTCTCCTACGAGCAGTACTTC. This codes for CATSSLRGFSYEQYF.

J is TRBJ2-1 and V is TRBV6-5; D ambiguous. V was shortened by 5 bases and J by 7 bases, with 12 bases between the two germline ends. The CDR3 length is 13 residues. In germline, CDR1 is MNHEY, CDR2 SVGAGI. DNA for the CDR3: TGTGCCAGCAGTGATTATATTTGGAATGAGCAGTTCTTC. This codes for CASSDYIWNEQFF.

In its sample, this clone was seen a few times. The chain has TRBV13 and TRBJ2-7; 9 nucleotides align to TRBD1. V was pared by 5 bases and J by 3 bases, with 5 bases of the junction left unmatched. This CDR3 is built from 14 residues. Germline CDR1 reads PRHDT; CDR2 reads FYEKMQ (reference sequence). The CDR3 protein is CASSPATGGYEQYF. The CDR3 coding sequence is TGTGCCAGCAGCCCAGCGACAGGGGGCTACGAGCAGTACTTC.

The table lists this clone with a few counts. The CDR3 DNA is TGTGCCATCACGGAGGGGGCCGGTGTCACCGGGGAGCTGTTTTTT. Translating gives CAITEGAGVTGELFF. The chain is built from TRBV10-3 and TRBJ2-2; D is possibly TRBD1 (7 bases). This CDR3 has 15 residues. V gave up 7 bases and J gave up 4 bases, with 16 bases separating them. The germline gives CDR1 ENHRY, CDR2 SYGVKD.

This clone was seen only a few times. The chain couples TRBV10-3 to TRBJ2-7; weak D call: TRBD2 (6 bases). The CDR3 length is 11 residues. V lost 0 bases and J lost 13, with 10 bases in between. The germline V gene encodes CDR1 ENHRY and CDR2 SYGVKD. The CDR3: CAISESGGKYF. Written as DNA, the CDR3 is TGTGCCATCAGTGAGTCTGGGGGGAAATACTTC.

The V and J genes are TRBV6-5 and TRBJ2-1; 11 bases map to TRBD2. Germline V CDR1 and CDR2: MNHEY, SVGAGI. CDR3 size: 15 residues. V dropped 5 bases and J dropped 3; count of bases not matched to a gene: 3. This chain's CDR3 is CASSQTSGGYNEQFF. CDR3 bases: TGTGCCAGCAGTCAAACTAGCGGGGGCTACAATGAGCAGTTCTTC.

The V and J genes are TRBV5-4 and TRBJ1-1; D is undetermined. Trimming shortened V by 6 bases and J by 1 base, and 4 bases separated the two germline ends. Looked up from germline, CDR1 is SGHNT and CDR2 is YYREEE (reference sequence). The CDR3 is 11 residues long. The CDR3 region is CASTSNTEAFF. DNA of the CDR3: TGTGCCAGCACCTCGAACACTGAAGCTTTCTTT.

The CDR3, as DNA: TGTGCCAGCACTCAAATCGGAGGGAACTATGGCTACACCTTC. Translating it yields CASTQIGGNYGYTF. The V and J genes are TRBV6-5 and TRBJ1-2; D uncertain. Germline V gene sequence: CDR1 MNHEY, CDR2 SVGAGI. This CDR3 has 14 amino acids. The V and J ends lost 7 bases and 2 bases respectively, with 14 bases between them.

A few counts support this clone. V usage is TRBV5-1 and J usage is TRBJ2-2; TRBD2 matches 10 bases. Looked up from germline, CDR1 is SGHRS and CDR2 is YFSETQ. V dropped 1 base and J dropped 3; count of bases not matched to a gene: 6. This CDR3 spans 17 amino acids. DNA of the CDR3: TGCGCCAGCAGCTTGATCGGGGGACTAGCGTACACCGGGGAGCTGTTTTTT. Its translation: CASSLIGGLAYTGELFF. The full variable domain, with the rest looked up from reference TRBV5-1 and TRBJ2-2, is KAGVTQTPRYLIKTRGQQVTLSCSPISGHRSVSWYQQTPGQGLQFLFEYFSETQRNKGNFPGRFSGRQFSNSRSEMNVSTLELGDSALYLCASSLIGGLAYTGELFFGEGSRLTVL.

V and J are TRBV27 and TRBJ2-1, with 7 bases identical to TRBD2. Looked up from germline, CDR1 is MNHEY and CDR2 is SMNVEV (reference sequence). The CDR3 has 13 amino acids. The V gene end was trimmed by 3 bases and the J gene end by 6 bases; junction bases not matched to a gene: 2. The CDR3: CASSFGGVNEQFF. The DNA of the CDR3 is TGTGCCAGCAGTTTTGGGGGGGTCAATGAGCAGTTCTTC.

This chain connects TRBV6-5 to TRBJ1-2, with a weak D call TRBD1 (5 bases). The V gene's germline CDR1 is MNHEY and CDR2 SVGAGI. Trimming cost V 0 bases and J 3 bases, with 11 bases left between them. This CDR3 contains 15 residues. DNA of the CDR3: TGTGCCAGCAGTTACTCAGGGGAGGGATACTATGGCTACACCTTC. Protein sequence: CASSYSGEGYYGYTF.

DNA of the CDR3: TGTGCCAGCATCGGAGGTCCCTACGAGCAGTACTTC. It yields the protein CASIGGPYEQYF. This chain connects TRBV27 to TRBJ2-7; D is perhaps TRBD2 (5 bases). This CDR3 contains 12 residues. V was pared by 7 bases and J by 2 bases, with 9 bases between. The germline CDR1 and CDR2 sequences are MNHEY and SMNVEV (reference sequence).

The rearrangement links TRBV25-1 to TRBJ2-5, with a tentative D call TRBD1 (6 bases). Germline lookup yields CDR1 MGHDK and CDR2 SYGVNS. There are 17 residues in the CDR3. The germline V and J ends were trimmed by 6 bases and 0 bases, with 20 bases remaining between them. The CDR3 nucleotides read TGTGCCAGCAGCACCCCACCGGGACAACAGTACCAAGAGACCCAGTACTTC. It specifies CASSTPPGQQYQETQYF.

This clone has more than one count but fewer than ten. This sequence joins TRBV6-5 and TRBJ2-7; the D is unclear. V lost 8 bases and J 2 bases, leaving 10 bases between the germline ends. This CDR3 is built from 12 residues. CDR1 and CDR2 from the germline V gene are MNHEY and SVGAGI. The CDR3 sequence: CASDDDTYEQYF. The CDR3 DNA follows: TGTGCCAGCGACGACGATACCTACGAGCAGTACTTC.

This chain joins TRBV30 and TRBJ2-4, with D perhaps matching TRBD1 or TRBD2 (6 bases each). V dropped 7 bases and J dropped 6 bases, with 16 bases sitting between them. The CDR3 extends over 13 amino acids. Germline CDR1 reads GTSNPN; CDR2 reads SVGIG (reference sequence). This CDR3 reads CASKWGRGNIQYF. The CDR3 DNA is TGTGCCTCTAAATGGGGGCGGGGAAACATTCAGTACTTC.

This chain joins TRBV13 and TRBJ1-6, with 7 nucleotides matching TRBD1. Trimming cost V 0 bases and J 9 bases; bases outside gene matches: 2. Germline V gene data show CDR1 as PRHDT and CDR2 as FYEKMQ (reference sequence). This CDR3 region has 14 residues. CDR3 residues: CASSLGTGSSPLHF. The DNA of the CDR3 is TGTGCCAGCAGCTTAGGGACAGGGTCTTCACCCCTCCACTTT. The variable domain in full, completed from reference TRBV13 and TRBJ1-6, reads AAGVIQSPRHLIKEKRETATLKCYPIPRHDTVYWYQQGPGQDPQFLISFYEKMQSDKGSIPDRFSAQQFSDYHSELNMSSLELGDSALYFCASSLGTGSSPLHFGNGTRLTVT.

V gene TRBV14 combines with J gene TRBJ2-1; 7 bases align to TRBD1. The germline V gene encodes CDR1 SGHDN and CDR2 FVKESK. The CDR3 contains 14 residues. The trim removed 3 bases at V and 7 bases at J, leaving 6 bases unmatched. The CDR3 is CASSQGQFYNEQFF. CDR3 coding DNA: TGTGCCAGCAGCCAGGGACAGTTTTATAATGAGCAGTTCTTC.

This chain links TRBV7-9 with TRBJ2-5; D is unclear. CDR1 and CDR2 from the germline V gene are SEHNR and FQNEAQ (reference sequence). Between the trimmed V and J ends, which lost 5 bases and 5 bases, there was a span of 9 bases. This CDR3 is 12 amino acids long. The chain's CDR3 is CASSPIPETQYF. Here the CDR3 DNA reads TGTGCCAGCAGCCCTATCCCGGAGACCCAGTACTTC.

The chain has TRBV7-8 and TRBJ1-1; no reliable D call. The CDR3 spans 15 residues. The germline gives CDR1 SGHVS, CDR2 FQNEAQ. V shed 3 bases and J shed 0 bases, with 11 bases lying between them. CDR3 sequence: CASSFEGTMNTEAFF. The CDR3 DNA reads TGTGCCAGCAGCTTTGAGGGAACTATGAACACTGAAGCTTTCTTT. The variable domain in full, completed from reference TRBV7-8 and TRBJ1-1, reads GAGVSQSPRYKVAKRGQDVALRCDPISGHVSLFWYQQALGQGPEFLTYFQNEAQLDKSGLPSDRFFAERPEGSVSTLKIQRTQQEDSAVYLCASSFEGTMNTEAFFGQGTRLTVV.

The chain employs TRBV5-1 and TRBJ2-7, with no clear D. This CDR3 has 13 residues. Trimming cost V 1 base and J 4 bases, with 9 bases left between them. Germline V gene lookup returns CDR1 SGHRS and CDR2 YFSETQ. CDR3 nucleotide sequence: TGCGCCAGCAGCTTGCGGACGGCTTACGAGCAGTACTTC. Translating gives CASSLRTAYEQYF.

This clone has just a few counts. The chain links TRBV18 to TRBJ1-1; D not certain. This CDR3 region has 17 residues. CDR1 is KGHSH, CDR2 LQKENI, per germline. V was pared by 1 base and J by 0 bases, with 15 bases between. CDR3 residues: CASSPLEVGTVNTEAFF. In DNA form, the CDR3 reads TGTGCCAGCTCACCACTGGAAGTCGGTACAGTGAACACTGAAGCTTTCTTT.

The genes are TRBV29-1 and TRBJ2-5, with D possibly TRBD1 on 5 matching bases. TRBJ2-7 matches the DNA end more closely, so the J call is doubtful. The CDR3 runs to 13 residues. The V gene's germline CDR1 is SQVTM and CDR2 ANQGSEA. CDR3 bases: TGCAGCGTTGAAGAAGGGGCGCGCGACGAGCAGTACTTC. It is translated as CSVEEGARDEQYF.

This clone was recorded a few times. This sequence joins TRBV28 and TRBJ2-7; possible D gene TRBD2, 6 bases. The CDR3 spans 16 residues. Germline-derived CDR1 and CDR2 are MDHEN and SYDVKM. V was cut by 6 bases and J by 2 bases, with 20 bases left in between. The CDR3 DNA sequence: TGTGCCAGCAGCAATGGCGGGGAAAACCCTACCTACGAGCAGTACTTC. This sequence encodes CASSNGGENPTYEQYF.